This T cell receptor beta chain was found in a study of T cells after yellow fever vaccination. Study in general: Each low-cell-number fraction was prepared by means of SMART-Seq v4 Ultra Low Input.

On this clonotype: What it binds is unknown.

The CDR3 has 14 residues. Germline CDR1 and CDR2: LGHDT and YNNKEL (reference sequence). V was cut by 5 bases and J by 5 bases, with 15 bases left in between. Study-level findings and limits: Clones that expanded after primary vaccination mostly reappeared after the booster (roughly 95% CD4, approximately 85% CD8).

TCRdb reanalysed the 5' RACE reads using MiXCR and keeps one entry per CDR3 protein. The data show under 600,000 distinct CDR3 sequences, roughly 14% seen once. V gene TRBV3-1 combines with J gene TRBJ2-5, with a possible D match to TRBD2 (5 bases). Sequenced material: PBMCs, taken on the day of the yellow fever booster vaccination. The clonotype was recovered from a man between 25 and 39 years old who received the YFV17D yellow fever vaccine. The CDR3 sequence: CASSKRSSYETQYF. In DNA form, the CDR3 reads TGTGCCAGCAGCAAGAGATCTAGCTACGAGACCCAGTACTTC.